Presented here are 22 T cell receptor beta chains from one specimen sequenced in a study of blood T cell repertoires in COVID-19. The data were produced by immunoSEQ multiplex PCR, yet TCRdb's version contains in-frame clones alone and is incomplete. The top ten clones hold more than 2% of a sample with 240,000 or so clones, more than 75% of them seen once. The specimen was PBMCs or T cells enriched from blood (not recorded which). The receptors originated from a woman between 45 and 65 years old who had recovered from COVID-19.

The chain recombines TRBV5-1 with TRBJ2-3; 11 bases fit TRBD2. The CDR3 spans 14 residues. V shed 6 bases, J shed 5 bases, and the junction held 5 bases outside the gene matches. Germline lookup yields CDR1 SGHRS and CDR2 YFSETQ. CDR3 sequence reads: CASKIAGGKDTQYF. CDR3 DNA sequence: TGCGCCAGCAAGATAGCGGGAGGGAAAGATACGCAGTATTTT.

This chain joins TRBV5-1 and TRBJ2-7, with a weak D call TRBD1 (6 bases). CDR3 size: 14 residues. Looked up from germline, CDR1 is SGHRS and CDR2 is YFSETQ. The ends were cut back, 4 bases at V and 2 bases at J, with 13 bases in the middle. The CDR3 DNA follows: TGCGCCAGCAGCCTGGGCACAGGGACCTACGAGCAGTACTTC. It specifies CASSLGTGTYEQYF.

This clone occurred once. CDR3 DNA sequence: TGTGCCTGGAGTCGCGGACTAGCGGGAGGGCCAAATGAGCAGTTCTTC. This encodes CAWSRGLAGGPNEQFF. The V and J genes are TRBV30 and TRBJ2-1, with 15 bases fitting TRBD2. The CDR3 sequence is 16 residues long. Germline trimming cut 2 bases from V and 7 bases from J; bases unmatched to any gene: 6. In germline, CDR1 is GTSNPN, CDR2 SVGIG (reference sequence).

The chain uses TRBV7-9 and TRBJ2-7; 8 nucleotides line up with TRBD1. Germline V lookup: CDR1 SEHNR, CDR2 FQNEAQ (reference sequence). With 5 bases clipped from V and 2 bases from J, the junction kept 20 bases outside the gene matches. There are 19 residues in the CDR3. CDR3 DNA sequence: TGTGCCAGCAGCGCCCTCGGGGACAGGTTTTTCGCAACGACCTACGAGCAGTACTTC. Its translation: CASSALGDRFFATTYEQYF.

This chain uses TRBV19 with TRBJ2-7; D may be TRBD1 (6 bases). There are 15 residues in the CDR3. Germline V lookup: CDR1 LNHDA, CDR2 SQIVND (reference sequence). V lost 2 bases to trimming and J lost 6 bases, with 17 bases between them. Written as DNA, the CDR3 is TGTGCCAGTAGTATACTTCTGGGGGCATCATCCGAGCAGTACTTC. This codes for CASSILLGASSEQYF.

A remark on this clone: The missing conserved phenylalanine or tryptophan at the end of this CDR3 makes a read error likely. The DNA is omitted, as the CDR3 cannot be located on it reliably, and the CDR3 follows TCRdb's listing. The J gene is TRBJ2-3, the V gene TRBV28; the listed D gene, TRBD2, was not tested against the DNA. The CDR3 spans 13 residues, counting both ends. Germline CDR1 MDHEN, CDR2 SYDVKM. The CDR3 loop is CASSPGLAGPSPS.

This chain connects TRBV2 to TRBJ1-6, with 7 nucleotides matching TRBD1. The length of the CDR3 is 15 residues. V shed 2 bases, J shed 4 bases, and the junction held 2 bases outside the gene matches. From germline, CDR1 is SNHLY and CDR2 FYNNEI. The CDR3 sequence: CASSERGRYNSPLHF. In DNA form, the CDR3 reads TGTGCCAGCAGTGAAAGGGGGCGTTATAATTCACCCCTCCACTTT.

V is TRBV19 and J is TRBJ1-2, with D possibly being TRBD1 (6 bases). The V end lost 5 bases, the J end lost 4 bases, and 17 bases lay between the germline ends. The germline gives CDR1 LNHDA, CDR2 SQIVND (reference sequence). The CDR3 spans 15 residues. The CDR3 DNA reads as TGTGCCAGTAGTTCCGCGGGGGCCCTTGGCTATGGCTACACCTTC. Translated: CASSSAGALGYGYTF.

This clone was counted only a few times. The J gene is TRBJ1-4, the V gene TRBV29-1; TRBD1 aligns across 7 bases. The CDR3 runs to 12 residues. With V trimmed by 6 bases and J by 2 bases, 0 bases remained unmatched. Germline V lookup: CDR1 SQVTM, CDR2 ANQGSEA. The CDR3 reads CSVGQTNEKLFF. CDR3 nucleotide sequence: TGCAGCGTGGGACAGACTAATGAAAAACTGTTTTTT. Complete variable domain (other parts from reference TRBV29-1 and TRBJ1-4): SAVISQKPSRDICQRGTSLTIQCQVDSQVTMMFWYRQQPGQSLTLIATANQGSEATYESGFVIDKFPISRPNLTFSTLTVSNMSPEDSSIYLCSVGQTNEKLFFGSGTQLSVL.

This clone has a single count. The gene calls are TRBV5-1 and TRBJ2-2, with 10 bases fitting TRBD1. This CDR3 is built from 17 residues. Germline V gives CDR1 SGHRS, CDR2 YFSETQ. J was trimmed by 4 bases and V by 4 bases; bases with no gene match: 10. In nucleotides, the CDR3 is TGCGCCAGCAGCGCTAGCCGGGACAGGGGTGCCACCGGGGAGCTGTTTTTT. Translated: CASSASRDRGATGELFF.

This clone was detected only once. This rearrangement joins TRBV20-1 to TRBJ2-7; D gene unclear. The V gene lost 3 bases and the J gene lost 6 bases, with 9 bases spanning the gap. This CDR3 spans 11 amino acids. Germline loops: CDR1 DFQATT, CDR2 SNEGSKA (reference sequence). CDR3 bases: TGCAGTGCTAGCCCTAATTCCGAGCAGTACTTC. Protein sequence: CSASPNSEQYF.

The chain links TRBV5-1 to TRBJ2-5; 15 positions agree with TRBD2. Per germline, CDR1 SGHRS and CDR2 YFSETQ. Trimming cost V 2 bases and J 4 bases; bases outside gene matches: 12. CDR3 length: 19 residues. DNA of the CDR3: TGCGCCAGCAGCTTCCTAGGACTAGCGGGGGGGCCTGCGGCAGAGACCCAGTACTTC. It is translated as CASSFLGLAGGPAAETQYF. Full variable domain (remainder filled in from reference TRBV5-1 and TRBJ2-5): KAGVTQTPRYLIKTRGQQVTLSCSPISGHRSVSWYQQTPGQGLQFLFEYFSETQRNKGNFPGRFSGRQFSNSRSEMNVSTLELGDSALYLCASSFLGLAGGPAAETQYFGPGTRLLVL.

The chain uses TRBV14 and TRBJ1-2; TRBD1 aligns across 7 bases. Germline CDR1 reads SGHDN; CDR2 reads FVKESK. The CDR3 runs 14 residues. After removal of 4 bases from V and 3 bases from J, the junction contained 5 bases not matched to a gene. The DNA of the CDR3 is TGTGCCAGCAGCCTTCAGGGGGTTGACTATGGCTACACCTTC. This encodes CASSLQGVDYGYTF. Full variable domain (missing parts from reference TRBV14 and TRBJ1-2): EAGVTQFPSHSVIEKGQTVTLRCDPISGHDNLYWYRRVMGKEIKFLLHFVKESKQDESGMPNNRFLAERTGGTYSTLKVQPAELEDSGVYFCASSLQGVDYGYTFGSGTRLTVV.

The chain employs TRBV11-2 and TRBJ1-3; perhaps TRBD1 as D (6 bases). The CDR3 has 17 amino acids. Looked up from germline, CDR1 is SGHAT and CDR2 is FQNNGV. The V gene lost 4 bases and the J gene lost 0 bases, with 16 bases spanning the gap. CDR3 loop: CASSSLDSFFSGNTIYF. The CDR3 nucleotides are TGTGCCAGCAGCTCCCTGGACAGCTTCTTCTCTGGAAACACCATATATTTT.

The chain carries TRBV5-1 and TRBJ2-1, with 8 bases identical to TRBD2. The CDR3 has 13 residues. In germline, CDR1 is SGHRS, CDR2 YFSETQ. V lost 4 bases to trimming and J lost 8 bases; unmatched junction nucleotides: 5. The CDR3 protein is CASSREGNHEQFF. DNA for the CDR3: TGCGCCAGCAGCCGGGAGGGGAACCATGAGCAGTTCTTC.

This clone was seen only a few times. This rearrangement joins TRBV5-1 to TRBJ1-2; D possibly corresponds to TRBD1 (6 bases). CDR3 length: 13 residues. Trimming took off 4 bases at V and 6 bases at J, with 13 bases between the two ends. The germline V gene encodes CDR1 SGHRS and CDR2 YFSETQ. The CDR3 loop is CASSPGVRDGYTF. As DNA, the CDR3 is TGCGCCAGCAGCCCAGGGGTTCGCGATGGCTACACCTTC.

This chain connects TRBV28 to TRBJ2-4; 8 nucleotides align to TRBD2. Germline trimming cut 4 bases from V and 1 base from J; bases unmatched to any gene: 6. In germline, CDR1 is MDHEN, CDR2 SYDVKM. This CDR3 contains 16 residues. CDR3 sequence (DNA): TGTGCCAGCAGTTCCCTAGCGGGTTTCGCCAAAAACATTCAGTACTTC. This encodes CASSSLAGFAKNIQYF.

The chain combines TRBV24-1 with TRBJ2-1; the D is unclear. The CDR3 runs to 11 residues. The germline V gene encodes CDR1 KGHDR and CDR2 SFDVKD. V was shortened by 12 bases and J by 4 bases, with 9 bases between the two germline ends. CDR3 sequence (DNA): TGTGCCTGCCAGAAGTACAATGAGCAGTTCTTC. Its translation is CACQKYNEQFF.

The rearrangement links TRBV7-6 to TRBJ1-5, with D possibly TRBD1 on 6 matching bases. Trimming removed 5 bases from V and 2 bases from J, with 13 bases in between. This CDR3 has 15 residues. Germline CDR1 is SGHVS and CDR2 is FNYEAQ. The CDR3 nucleotides read TGTGCCAGCAGCCCCCCCCCAGGGGGCAATCAGCCCCAGCATTTT. It translates to CASSPPPGGNQPQHF.

The gene calls are TRBV5-4 and TRBJ1-1; 8 bases map to TRBD1. With 0 bases clipped from V and 14 bases from J, the junction kept 12 bases outside the gene matches. The CDR3 runs to 14 residues. CDR1 and CDR2 from the germline V gene are SGHNT and YYREEE (reference sequence). CDR3 coding DNA: TGTGCCAGCAGCTTGGAACAGGGGGGGACCCTACCGTTCTTT. Translation: CASSLEQGGTLPFF. Looking up the rest from reference TRBV5-4 and TRBJ1-1 gives the full variable domain: ETGVTQSPTHLIKTRGQQVTLRCSSQSGHNTVSWYQQALGQGPQFIFQYYREEENGRGNFPPRFSGLQFPNYSSELNVNALELDDSALYLCASSLEQGGTLPFFGQGTRLTVV.

J is TRBJ1-4 and V is TRBV12-3 or TRBV12-4; D call uncertain. Trimming removed 3 bases from V and 8 bases from J, with 7 bases in between. The CDR3 extends over 12 amino acids. CDR3 residues: CASSFLEEKLFF. CDR3 nucleotides: TGTGCCAGCAGTTTTTTAGAAGAAAAACTGTTTTTT.

The chain carries TRBV7-2 and TRBJ2-7; 7 bases fit TRBD1. CDR3 length: 15 residues. Germline lookup yields CDR1 SGHTA and CDR2 FQGNSA. The ends lost 5 bases at V and 3 bases at J; junction bases unmatched: 10. The CDR3 protein is CASSPAGTAYYEQYF. CDR3 sequence (DNA): TGTGCCAGCAGCCCCGCCGGGACAGCGTACTACGAGCAGTACTTC.